These 22 T cell receptor beta chains share one sample of origin, sequenced in a study of cytomegalovirus exposure and HLA in healthy donors. PCR employed 60 Vbeta and 13 Jbeta primers. Here immunoSEQ multiplex PCR was the method, and the copy in TCRdb shows in-frame clones only, minus some. The sample consists of 150,000 to 200,000 clones, 70% to 90% of them appearing once. Sequenced sample: PBMCs. These receptors came from a man younger than 30 in good health and CMV-seropositive.

This chain joins TRBV5-6 and TRBJ1-1; no firm D call. Trimming left V 0 bases short and J 7 bases short, with 7 bases between. The germline CDR1 and CDR2 sequences are SGHDT and YYEEEE. The CDR3 covers 12 residues. CDR3 bases: TGTGCCAGCAGCTTGGGCGAGCTTGAAGCTTTCTTT. It translates to CASSLGELEAFF.

The chain recombines TRBV6-5 with TRBJ1-2; weak D call: TRBD1 (6 bases). The CDR3 length is 14 residues. Germline CDR1 MNHEY, CDR2 SVGAGI. Between the trimmed V and J ends, which lost 5 bases and 7 bases, there was a span of 17 bases. The chain's CDR3 is CASSDLQGGGGYTF. The CDR3 DNA is TGTGCCAGCAGTGATTTACAGGGTGGAGGTGGCTACACCTTC.

The rearrangement uses TRBV4-1 and TRBJ2-5; 9 bases map to TRBD2. With V trimmed by 2 bases and J by 5 bases, 6 bases remained unmatched. CDR3 length: 15 amino acids. CDR1 and CDR2 (germline): MGHRA, YSYEKL. The CDR3 DNA sequence: TGCGCCAGCAGCCAACTAGCGGGGACAAAGGAGACCCAGTACTTC. The encoded protein is CASSQLAGTKETQYF.

In its sample, this clone was seen a few times. The chain couples TRBV5-1 to TRBJ1-5, with 9 bases lining up with TRBD1. CDR3 length: 14 amino acids. V was pared by 0 bases and J by 5 bases, with 0 bases of the junction left unmatched. CDR1 is SGHRS and CDR2 is YFSETQ in the germline V gene. The CDR3 loop is CASSLGTGDQPQHF. CDR3 bases: TGCGCCAGCAGCTTGGGGACAGGGGATCAGCCCCAGCATTTT. Full variable domain (missing parts from reference TRBV5-1 and TRBJ1-5): KAGVTQTPRYLIKTRGQQVTLSCSPISGHRSVSWYQQTPGQGLQFLFEYFSETQRNKGNFPGRFSGRQFSNSRSEMNVSTLELGDSALYLCASSLGTGDQPQHFGDGTRLSIL.

This clone turned up a few times. This chain connects TRBV4-3 to TRBJ2-7; D is unresolved. Germline values: CDR1 LGHNA, CDR2 YSLEER. V dropped 0 bases and J dropped 1 base, with 7 bases sitting between them. The CDR3 length is 14 residues. CDR3 region: CASSQDTVSYEQYF. The CDR3 DNA reads TGCGCCAGCAGCCAAGATACAGTTTCCTACGAGCAGTACTTC.

The genes are TRBV11-1 and TRBJ2-7, with TRBD1 matching over 7 bases. Trimming cost V 6 bases and J 3 bases; bases outside gene matches: 11. CDR1 SGHAT and CDR2 FQDESV come from the germline V gene (reference sequence). The CDR3 contains 15 residues. The CDR3: CASRRGIGTVYEQYF. The DNA for the CDR3 is TGTGCCAGCAGACGCGGTATCGGGACAGTCTACGAGCAGTACTTC.

The chain links TRBV9 to TRBJ2-2; 8 bases align to TRBD2. This CDR3 has 17 amino acids. CDR1 and CDR2 from the germline V gene are SGDLS and YYNGEE. V shed 4 bases and J 5 bases; nucleotides not matched to a gene: 13. The CDR3, as DNA: TGTGCCAGCAGCTCCCACGGGGGGGGCGCGCGAACCGGGGAGCTGTTTTTT. This gives the protein CASSSHGGGARTGELFF.

The CDR3: CASRARGPGQGLNEQFF. The DNA of the CDR3 is TGTGCCAGTAGAGCCCGGGGACCGGGACAGGGGCTTAATGAGCAGTTCTTC. The chain recombines TRBV7-8 with TRBJ2-1; the match to TRBD1 covers 10 bases. Germline CDR1 SGHVS, CDR2 FQNEAQ. The CDR3 is made up of 17 amino acids. Trimming removed 9 bases from V and 7 bases from J; junction bases left unmatched: 18.

The chain combines TRBV5-8 with TRBJ2-1; TRBD1 might be the D (6 bases). The germline V gene encodes CDR1 SGHTS and CDR2 YDEGEE. Trimming removed 1 base from V and 12 bases from J, with 17 bases in between. This CDR3 comprises 14 residues. CDR3: CASSLKWPEGGQFF. CDR3 in DNA: TGTGCCAGCAGCTTGAAATGGCCGGAAGGGGGGCAGTTCTTC.

A remark on this clone: Its ends do not fully match the called genes, so a read error is possible. This specimen includes other DNA sequences encoding the same CDR3. This chain uses TRBV7-2 with TRBJ2-2; a weak D match, TRBD2 (5 bases). The CDR3 contains 14 residues. Per germline, CDR1 SGHTA and CDR2 FQGNSA. Here the CDR3 reads CASSFYLNTGELFF. CDR3 bases: TGTGCCAGCAGCTTCTATCTGAACACCGGGGAGCTGTTCTTT.

This clone came up once. The rearrangement links TRBV10-1 to TRBJ2-1; a possible D gene is TRBD2 (5 bases). Trimming shortened V by 3 bases and J by 0 bases, and 9 bases separated the two germline ends. CDR3 size: 15 residues. The germline V gene has CDR1 WNHNN and CDR2 SYGVQD (reference sequence). The CDR3 sequence: CASSDGLGSYNEQFF. The CDR3 DNA sequence: TGCGCCAGCAGTGATGGACTCGGCTCCTACAATGAGCAGTTCTTC.

J is TRBJ2-1 and V is TRBV7-2; perhaps TRBD1 as D (6 bases). CDR3 length equals 19 residues. Trimming shortened V by 1 base and J by 10 bases, and 29 bases separated the two germline ends. Per germline, CDR1 SGHTA and CDR2 FQGNSA. The CDR3 is CASSLDGELGTILGWEQFF. As DNA, the CDR3 is TGTGCCAGCAGCTTAGATGGGGAACTCGGGACAATCCTGGGATGGGAGCAGTTCTTC.

This clone was detected many times. The gene calls are TRBV9 and TRBJ1-2, with TRBD1 matching over 9 bases. From germline, CDR1 is SGDLS and CDR2 YYNGEE. The CDR3 is 15 residues long. V dropped 1 base and J dropped 4; count of bases not matched to a gene: 5. The DNA for the CDR3 is TGTGCCAGCAGCGTATTCTCGGGACAGGGCTATGGCTACACCTTC. Translation: CASSVFSGQGYGYTF.

The chain has TRBV6-6 and TRBJ2-7, with TRBD1 matching over 8 bases. J was trimmed by 2 bases and V by 5 bases; bases with no gene match: 2. Germline V gives CDR1 MNHNY, CDR2 SVGAGI (reference sequence). The CDR3 is 13 amino acids. The CDR3 DNA sequence: TGTGCCAGCAGTCACAGGGGGACCTACGAGCAGTACTTC. Protein sequence: CASSHRGTYEQYF.

The V and J genes are TRBV6-1 and TRBJ2-7, with 11 bases aligning to TRBD1. Germline assignment: CDR1 MNHNS and CDR2 SASEGT. Trimming at V came to 10 bases and at J to 2 bases, leaving 4 bases not matched to a gene. The CDR3 extends over 13 amino acids. The CDR3 bases are TGTGCCACGGGGACAGGGGGTCCCTACGAGCAGTACTTC. Translated: CATGTGGPYEQYF.

This clone was seen only a few times. The J gene is TRBJ2-7, the V gene TRBV28, with D possibly matching TRBD1 (6 bases). V lost 5 bases, J lost 5 bases, and 22 bases lay in between. The germline CDR1 and CDR2 sequences are MDHEN and SYDVKM. This CDR3 has 16 residues. CDR3 loop: CASSHLWTATAHEQYF. CDR3 in DNA: TGTGCCAGCAGTCATCTCTGGACAGCGACTGCCCACGAGCAGTACTTC.

The chain employs TRBV9 and TRBJ2-1; 10 positions agree with TRBD2. Per germline, CDR1 SGDLS and CDR2 YYNGEE. This CDR3 has 15 residues. With V trimmed by 1 base and J by 8 bases, 6 bases remained unmatched. CDR3 sequence reads: CASSVSGGAGYEQFF. CDR3 bases: TGTGCCAGCAGCGTAAGCGGGGGGGCTGGCTATGAGCAGTTCTTC.

This sequence joins TRBV5-6 and TRBJ2-1, with 8 positions matching TRBD1. Trimming cost V 1 base and J 2 bases; bases outside gene matches: 5. Germline CDR1 SGHDT, CDR2 YYEEEE. CDR3 length equals 16 residues. The CDR3 reads CASSLWGDRPYNEQFF. CDR3 bases: TGTGCCAGCAGCTTGTGGGGGGACAGGCCCTACAATGAGCAGTTCTTC.

The V gene is TRBV4-3, the J gene TRBJ2-1, with 9 nucleotides matching TRBD1. The CDR3 sequence is 14 residues long. V was clipped by 0 bases and J by 6 bases; unmatched bases: 0. Germline V gene sequence: CDR1 LGHNA, CDR2 YSLEER. The CDR3 protein is CASSQEDRGNEQFF. In DNA, the CDR3 is TGCGCCAGCAGCCAAGAGGACAGGGGCAATGAGCAGTTCTTC.

This CDR3 reads CASSYSWAGGYTF. Here the CDR3 DNA reads TGTGCCAGCAGTTACTCGTGGGCAGGTGGCTACACCTTC. The chain employs TRBV6-5 and TRBJ1-2; D not resolved. V gave up 0 bases and J gave up 7 bases, with 9 bases separating them. From germline, CDR1 is MNHEY and CDR2 SVGAGI. This CDR3 has 13 amino acids.

This clone occurred a few times. The chain couples TRBV5-1 to TRBJ1-5; a weak D match, TRBD1 (5 bases). The germline V and J ends were trimmed by 4 bases and 0 bases, with 11 bases remaining between them. CDR3 size: 15 residues. Germline values: CDR1 SGHRS, CDR2 YFSETQ. This CDR3 reads CASSVGDNSNQPQHF. In DNA, the CDR3 is TGCGCCAGCAGCGTAGGGGATAATAGCAATCAGCCCCAGCATTTT.

This clone has only a few counts. The chain combines TRBV4-3 with TRBJ1-1, with unresolved D. V lost 1 base, J lost 2 bases, and 14 bases lay in between. This CDR3 comprises 16 residues. Per the germline V gene, CDR1 is LGHNA and CDR2 is YSLEER. CDR3 DNA: TGCGCCAGCAGCCAAGTGGCGGGCGGAACCAACACTGAAGCTTTCTTT. As protein: CASSQVAGGTNTEAFF.